This TCR beta chain was retrieved from a study of identical twins. This clonotype came up many times. Its cognate antigen is unknown. V lost 5 bases to trimming and J lost 6 bases, with 10 bases between them. Germline CDR1 SGHTA, CDR2 FQGNSA. The CDR3 covers 13 residues. Broader study findings: With beta out-of-frame sequences, excess sharing by twins was weaker.

A universal primer site came from template switching; cDNA carried unique molecular identifiers. Using its own MiXCR run on the 5' RACE reads, TCRdb lists one record per CDR3 protein. In the table there are approximately 690,000 distinct CDR3 sequences, around 6% of which are singletons. The chain uses TRBV7-2 and TRBJ1-4; D is unresolved. What was sequenced was naive T cells sorted from blood. This sequence originates from a man between 18 and 29 years old in good health. The chain's CDR3 is CASSAPPYEKLFF. CDR3 coding DNA: TGTGCCAGCAGCGCCCCCCCCTATGAAAAACTGTTTTTT.